The clone carrying this T cell receptor beta chain has at least ten counts. This library used roughly 400 ng RNA and molecular barcoded adaptors spanning alpha/delta and beta/gamma chains. A single record per CDR3 protein comes from TCRdb applying MiXCR to the reads. The data show tens of thousands of distinct CDR3 sequences, about 19% seen once. These data come from a study of read filtering for tumor transcriptome and immune sequencing. At the level of the study: DNase treatment preceded whole-transcriptome library preparation.

This CDR3 has 12 residues. CDR1 is DFQATT, CDR2 SNEGSKA, per germline (reference sequence). Trimming left V 0 bases short and J 11 bases short, with 11 bases between. The chain recombines TRBV20-1 with TRBJ2-1; D is perhaps TRBD1 (6 bases). The TCR comes from a donor older than 35 with multiple myeloma. The sample taken for sequencing was a population of CD138-negative cells sorted from bone marrow. CDR3 nucleotide sequence: TGCAGTGCTAGAGACGGACAGACAAAGCAGTTCTTC. Translation gives CSARDGQTKQFF.